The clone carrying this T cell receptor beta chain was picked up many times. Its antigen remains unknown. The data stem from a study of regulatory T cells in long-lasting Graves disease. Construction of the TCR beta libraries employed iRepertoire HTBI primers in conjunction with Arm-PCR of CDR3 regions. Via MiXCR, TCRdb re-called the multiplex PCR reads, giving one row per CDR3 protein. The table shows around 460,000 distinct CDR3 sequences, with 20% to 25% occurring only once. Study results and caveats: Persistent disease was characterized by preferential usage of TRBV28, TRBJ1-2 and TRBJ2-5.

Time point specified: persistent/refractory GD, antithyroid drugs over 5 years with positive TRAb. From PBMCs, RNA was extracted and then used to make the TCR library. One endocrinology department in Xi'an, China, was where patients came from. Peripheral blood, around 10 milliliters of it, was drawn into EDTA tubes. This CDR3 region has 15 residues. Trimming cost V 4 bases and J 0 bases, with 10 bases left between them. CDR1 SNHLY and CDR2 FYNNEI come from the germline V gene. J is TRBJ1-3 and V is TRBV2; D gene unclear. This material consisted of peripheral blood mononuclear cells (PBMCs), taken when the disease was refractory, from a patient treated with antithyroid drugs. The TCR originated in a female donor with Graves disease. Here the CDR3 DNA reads TGTGCCAGCAGTGTAGACGGATTCTCTGGAAACACCATATATTTT. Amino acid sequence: CASSVDGFSGNTIYF. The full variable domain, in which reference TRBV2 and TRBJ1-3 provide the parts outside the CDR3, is EPEVTQTPSHQVTQMGQEVILRCVPISNHLYFYWYRQILGQKVEFLVSFYNNEISEKSEIFDDQFSVERPDGSNFTLKIRSTKLEDSAMYFCASSVDGFSGNTIYFGEGSWLTVV.